A selection of T cell receptor beta chains follows, all from one sample in a study of T cell responses to AZD1222 COVID-19 vaccine. Measured with immunoSEQ multiplex PCR; TCRdb has only the in-frame clones, and not every one. This sample has 140,000 or so clones, with about 92% found just once. This specimen consisted of peripheral blood, obtained after recovery from COVID-19. These receptors came from an adult who had recovered from COVID-19. The conserved cysteine and the conserved F or W are not part of the CDR3 here. The order of the fields is J gene, V gene, CDR3 protein.

>TRBJ2-3|TRBV6-4
ASSEEASFAQY
>TRBJ1-1|TRBV28
ASSSDSLQTEAF
>TRBJ1-5|TRBV30
AWRGQVGNQPQH
>TRBJ2-3|TRBV24-1
ATGLGLTDTQY
>TRBJ1-2|TRBV2
ASSVRNYGYT
>TRBJ2-7|TRBV28
ASSFGDREAYEQY
>TRBJ2-1|TRBV7-9
ASSFGAESYNEQF
>TRBJ1-3|TRBV7-9
ASRDGQRSSGNTIY
>TRBJ2-1|TRBV7-3
ASSWVAGGYDEQF
>TRBJ2-7|TRBV6-2/TRBV6-3
ASSYSQRPTYEQY
>TRBJ1-1|TRBV7-3
ASSPTGSQNTEAF
>TRBJ2-1|TRBV5-1
ASTLGASGAYNEQF
>TRBJ2-5|TRBV20-1
SVETQY
>TRBJ1-3|TRBV6-2/TRBV6-3
ASSRPGQGSGNTIY
>TRBJ1-5|TRBV9
ASSGDVSNQPQH
>TRBJ1-5|TRBV7-3
ASSPRGGEQPQH
>TRBJ1-1|TRBV10-1
ASSERQGTRVVTEAF
>TRBJ2-1|TRBV4-1
ASSLKLAGFNEQF
>TRBJ2-7|TRBV19
ASSPGGTTYEQY
>TRBJ2-1|TRBV18
ASSPEPGLAPVNEQF
>TRBJ2-7|TRBV27
ASSLTGQGGHEQY